This T cell receptor beta chain was profiled in a study of T-cell reconstitution after alpha-beta-depleted transplantation in children. Study-level findings and limits: A year post-transplant, T-cell counts and diversity derived mostly from newly produced T cells. Expanded graft clones numbering several hundred reportedly gave rise to alpha-beta T cells about two months after transplant. Surviving thymic progenitors and recipient T cells were the source of high TCRbeta diversity at day 60 in some patients.

This CDR3 is 15 amino acids long. CDR1 is ENHRY, CDR2 SYGVKD, per germline. The germline V and J ends were trimmed by 7 bases and 4 bases, with 16 bases remaining between them. Preparation of the TCRbeta library was carried out with unique molecular identifiers. One entry per CDR3 protein results from TCRdb running MiXCR on the PCR reads. The sample shows more than 300,000 distinct CDR3 sequences, under 20% of them seen only once. Regarding this clonotype: Its target is unknown.

The chain couples TRBV10-3 to TRBJ2-2; D is possibly TRBD2 (6 bases). The source material was PBMCs, mostly from graft donor cells, sampled 360 days after TCRalphabeta/CD19-depleted stem cell transplant. The source is a male patient between 2 and 9 years old who had a stem cell transplant for acute lymphoblastic leukemia, so the T cells may come from the graft donor. The CDR3 reads CAIIYGGGVTGELFF. In DNA, the CDR3 is TGTGCCATCATTTACGGGGGAGGTGTCACCGGGGAGCTGTTTTTT.